This TCR beta chain was found in a study of response to subunit inactivated influenza vaccine. Findings and caveats of the study: Each seasonal influenza vaccination, the authors suggested, recruits few new T cells.

The CDR3 is 13 amino acids. V dropped 3 bases and J dropped 0 bases, with 8 bases sitting between them. CDR1 is SQVTM and CDR2 is ANQGSEA in the germline V gene. TCRdb reprocessed the RT-PCR reads via MiXCR and lists one record per CDR3 protein. The sample has about 650,000 distinct CDR3 sequences, approximately 14% seen once; the top ten hold approximately 10%. About this clonotype itself: Its specificity is not known.

This sequence originates from a man aged 45 to 65 who received an inactivated influenza vaccine. The chain couples TRBV29-1 to TRBJ1-2; no clear D. This specimen was PBMCs from blood, taken roughly 12 days after vaccination. The CDR3 protein is CSVDTTTNYGYTF. In DNA form, the CDR3 reads TGCAGCGTTGATACGACAACTAACTATGGCTACACCTTC.